This T cell receptor beta chain was captured in a study of T cells in Graves' hyperthyroidism and ophthalmopathy. Study as a whole: Specimen type is peripheral blood, collected at initial diagnosis prior to any treatment.

The CDR3 regions of TCR beta were amplified from RNA transcripts. HTBI primers were employed in a first-round RT-PCR of the TCR CDR3. TCRdb re-analysed the multiplex PCR reads in MiXCR, keeping a single row per CDR3 protein. Among approximately 630,000 distinct CDR3 sequences listed, 15% to 20% were seen once. Study-wide results and limits: With a median lead of approximately 6 months before onset, the model predicted ophthalmopathy.

V was pared by 2 bases and J by 1 base, with 4 bases of the junction left unmatched. This CDR3 region has 15 residues. Germline values: CDR1 MNHEY, CDR2 SVGAGI. As regards this clonotype: Its antigen is unknown.

The sequence came from a woman aged 25 to 39 with Graves' hyperthyroidism. Material for sequencing was blood. The chain joins TRBV6-5 to TRBJ2-7, with TRBD2 identical over 8 bases. The CDR3 loop reads CASSYPGGRSYEQYF. The CDR3 DNA follows: TGTGCCAGCAGTTACCCGGGGGGGAGGTCCTACGAGCAGTACTTC.